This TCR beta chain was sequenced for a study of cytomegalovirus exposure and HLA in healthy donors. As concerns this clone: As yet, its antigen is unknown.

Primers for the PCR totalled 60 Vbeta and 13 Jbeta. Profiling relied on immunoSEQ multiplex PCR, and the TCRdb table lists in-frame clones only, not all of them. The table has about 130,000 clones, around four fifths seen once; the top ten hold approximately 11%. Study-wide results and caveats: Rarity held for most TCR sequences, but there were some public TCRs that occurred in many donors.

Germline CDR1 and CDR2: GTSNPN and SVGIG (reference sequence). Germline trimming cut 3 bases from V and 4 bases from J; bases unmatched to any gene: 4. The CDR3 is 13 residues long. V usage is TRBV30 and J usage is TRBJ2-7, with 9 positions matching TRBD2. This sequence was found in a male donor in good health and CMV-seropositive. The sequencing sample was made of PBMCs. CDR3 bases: TGTGCCTGGAGACGGAGCGGGAGGTACGAGCAGTACTTC. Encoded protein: CAWRRSGRYEQYF.